One and the same sample provided the 5 T cell receptor beta chains below, sequenced in a study of T cell repertoires in cytomegalovirus infection. Via MiXCR, TCRdb re-called the reads, giving one row per CDR3 protein. This sample has fewer than 550,000 distinct CDR3 sequences, with approximately 26% found just once. What was sequenced was PBMCs. Receptor source: a human donor in good health (CMV status not recorded). Some clones in this sample may be carry-over from other donors' samples.

The chain has TRBV12-3 or TRBV12-4 and TRBJ1-2; tentative D call: TRBD1 (5 bases). CDR3 length equals 14 residues. The V end was cut by 3 bases, the J end by 10 bases, with 18 bases between. Here the CDR3 reads CASSFRQSPPYYTF. The CDR3 bases are TGTGCCAGCAGTTTCCGACAGAGCCCGCCTTACTACACCTTC.

The chain is built from TRBV29-1 and TRBJ1-2; TRBD1 agrees at 7 bases. V lost 4 bases, J lost 4 bases, and 9 bases stayed unmatched. Germline lookup yields CDR1 SQVTM and CDR2 ANQGSEA. The CDR3 extends over 14 amino acids. The CDR3 sequence: CSVGGRQGLYGYTF. The CDR3 DNA reads TGCAGCGTTGGGGGTCGACAGGGCCTCTATGGCTACACCTTC.

This clonotype was detected many times. This CDR3 reads CASSPAVETQYF. CDR3 bases: TGTGCCAGCAGCCCGGCTGTGGAGACCCAGTACTTC. The rearrangement links TRBV7-8 to TRBJ2-5; no clear D gene. V was trimmed by 5 bases and J by 5 bases, leaving 9 bases between them. CDR1 is SGHVS, CDR2 FQNEAQ, per germline. This CDR3 is 12 amino acids long.

The chain uses TRBV25-1 and TRBJ1-6; 7 nucleotides match TRBD1. From germline, CDR1 is MGHDK and CDR2 SYGVNS. The CDR3 totals 13 residues. V lost 3 bases and J lost 14; bases outside the gene matches: 7. The CDR3 protein is CASSEGHRGSLHF. In nucleotides, the CDR3 is TGTGCCAGCAGTGAGGGTCACAGGGGTTCCCTCCACTTT. The variable domain in full, with the rest retrieved from reference TRBV25-1 and TRBJ1-6, is EADIYQTPRYLVIGTGKKITLECSQTMGHDKMYWYQQDPGMELHLIHYSYGVNSTEKGDLSSESTVSRIRTEHFPLTLESARPSHTSQYLCASSEGHRGSLHFGNGTRLTVT.

The chain couples TRBV7-2 to TRBJ2-5; 9 bases align to TRBD2. The J segment lost 5 bases and the V segment lost 0 bases, leaving 7 bases of the junction unmatched. The CDR3 length is 16 residues. Germline CDR1 and CDR2: SGHTA and FQGNSA. The CDR3: CASSLAVSGSGETQYF. CDR3 nucleotides: TGTGCCAGCAGCTTAGCGGTTAGCGGGAGCGGCGAGACCCAGTACTTC.